This T cell receptor beta chain was identified in a study of vaccination effects on CD4 cells after COVID-19 (dated by TCRdb to between 2020 and 2023). Study-level background: Two doses of either the BNT162b2 or the mRNA-1273 mRNA SARS-CoV-2 vaccine were administered to participants. In both COVID-19 convalescent patients and infection-naive vaccine recipients, the study compared SARS-CoV-2 spike-specific CD4+ TCR repertoires from before mRNA vaccination with those from after it. Cultures from other donors in the study were sequenced with the Oncomine TCR Beta short-read assay on an Illumina iSeq 100. A total of nine to ten COVID-19 convalescent patients and a handful of SARS-CoV-2-naive healthy vaccine recipients were included in the full study. Beyond this particular receptor, the publication reports: Limitations of the study were the small number of convalescent patients and the absence of early post-infection timepoints. Marked clonal contraction was observed in both infection-induced and vaccine-induced clones at late post-vaccination timepoints, consistent with waning T cell responses. Among healthy vaccine recipients, nearly all vaccine-induced clones were SARS-CoV-2 mono-reactive, and just 1 of 255 was cross-reactive with common cold coronaviruses.

In the ViraFEST assay, PBMC were stimulated with viral peptide pools, and TCR sequencing was then used to find antigen-specific CD4+ T cell clonotypes based on their expansion. After more than nine days of culture, CD4+ T cells were isolated with the EasySep CD4+ T cell isolation kit. The absence of prior SARS-CoV-2 infection in healthy vaccine recipients was confirmed by negative nucleocapsid antibodies before and after vaccination. Each well held under 2.5 million PBMC cultured in IMDM containing roughly 5.1% human AB serum, 8 to 10 IU/ml IL-2 and gentamicin, along with roughly 10 ug/ml peptides. On days 3 and 7, half of the culture medium was replaced with fresh IL-2-containing medium. Unless noted otherwise, every peptide stimulation condition was cultured in triplicate wells. PBMC were separated from whole blood using Ficoll-Paque Plus gradient centrifugation and were then either cryopreserved at -140C or used fresh. The overlapping peptide pools covered the spike proteins of SARS-CoV-2 and of the common cold coronaviruses HCoV-NL63, HCoV-OC43 and HCoV-229E. The QIAamp micro DNA kit was used to extract genomic DNA from the cultured CD4+ T cells.

Receptor amplification or capture employed the immunoSEQ multiplex PCR assay. DNA from the cultured and isolated CD4+ T cells underwent TCR beta CDR3 sequencing. Under the source paper's analysis protocol: Non-productive TCR sequences were discarded, and reads were trimmed to the CDR3 region, with only CDR3s of 7 or more amino acids retained. Antigen-specific clonotypes were identified with the MANAFEST web app by comparing expansion in peptide wells against reference cultures. To count as positive, a clone had to show expansion at FDR<0.05 compared with the reference and with all other wells, an odds ratio above 5, and a frequency above 0.1% in two replicate wells. Cross-reactive clonotypes were defined as significantly expanded in SARS-CoV-2 spike wells and in at least one common cold coronavirus spike condition. Levenshtein distance calculated with the stringdist R package was used to assess CDR3 similarity, and unrooted trees were constructed with ape in R 3.6.1. This immuneACCESS table, as held by TCRdb, lists in-frame sequences with V and J called but not all clones. Of the missing ones, under half trace to an unresolved V gene in checked studies; the others have no known cause. V, J and clone size were drawn from that table, and D and trimming were deduced from the DNA. Across this sample there are roughly 25,000 clones, with 73% seen only once. The ten largest make up roughly 5% of the sample.

A note on this clone: The antigen this receptor binds is unknown. No much larger clonotype is one base removed from it; base qualities were not supplied.

The cysteine opens and the phenylalanine closes a CDR3 of 14 amino acids. Left in the record is the CDR3 DNA by itself, 42 bases read in frame from the first base. Trimming costs V 7 bases and J 5 bases, and their ends lie 16 bases apart. CDR1 is given as MNHEY and CDR2 as SVGAGI, both from the germline V gene. The sample in question was CD4+ T cells from PBMCs cultured with SARS-CoV-2 spike peptides, obtained before COVID-19 vaccination. Sample cell subset or site, as interpreted from the label and publication: SARS-CoV-2 spike overlapping peptide pool stimulation. Recombination linked TRBV6-5 to TRBJ2-3, with no confidently assigned D gene. The receptor was isolated from a human donor who received a COVID-19 vaccine. In nucleotide form, the sequence is TGTGCCAGCAAGGCAGGTAGAATGGTAGATACGCAGTATTTT. Its translation reads: CASKAGRMVDTQYF.